This T cell receptor (beta chain) was sequenced for a study of T cells in Graves' hyperthyroidism and ophthalmopathy. Study information: Initial diagnosis, before any treatment, was when peripheral blood was collected. Findings of the study overall: Blood also showed most of the thyroid clonotypes that were expanded above 0.001.

CDR3 length equals 16 residues. Germline CDR1 SNHLY, CDR2 FYNNEI. V gave up 3 bases and J gave up 9 bases; unmatched junction bases: 15. The source material, RNA transcripts, was used to amplify TCR beta CDR3 regions. First-round RT-PCR targeting the TCR CDR3 was performed with the HTBI primer set. TCRdb analysed the multiplex PCR reads with MiXCR anew, one entry per CDR3 protein. The sample holds some 550,000 distinct CDR3 sequences; more than 15% are singletons and the top ten take about 3.5%. At least ten counts were recorded for this clonotype. Its antigen is undetermined. Disease lasting under 3 months, a NOSPECS grade of at least 4, and a Clinical Activity Score of at least 3 were features of the ophthalmopathy patients.

The sequenced sample consisted of blood. The source of this sequence is a woman in her thirties or forties with Graves' ophthalmopathy. The chain links TRBV2 to TRBJ2-3, with 7 positions matching TRBD2. The CDR3 DNA is TGTGCCAGCAGTGATGGGCTAGCGGCTGCCTCGGGCACGCAGTATTTT. Its translation is CASSDGLAAASGTQYF.